The 17 T cell receptor beta chains below come from one sample, sequenced in a study of blood T cell repertoires in COVID-19 (dated by TCRdb to the early 2020s). The library was built by means of the immunoSEQ multiplex PCR assay. TCRdb's version of the immuneACCESS table is confined to in-frame rearrangements and falls short of the full clone set. An unresolved V gene accounts for under half of the shortfall where checked; the remainder is of unknown origin. The sample table holds some 260,000 clones, of which about 80% were seen once. The ten largest account for around 3.4% of the sample. The sample comprised peripheral blood. The receptors stem from an elderly woman with acute or convalescent COVID-19.

The chain combines TRBV7-8 with TRBJ1-3; D uncertain. V lost 1 base and J 0 bases, leaving 7 bases between the germline ends. The CDR3 totals 15 residues. The germline gives CDR1 SGHVS, CDR2 FQNEAQ. The CDR3 reads CASSLDRYSGNTIYF. CDR3 DNA sequence: TGTGCCAGCAGCTTAGACAGATACTCTGGAAACACCATATATTTT.

The V gene is TRBV6-4, the J gene TRBJ2-3; 10 nucleotides align to TRBD1. The CDR3 is made up of 15 amino acids. The V gene's germline CDR1 is MRHNA and CDR2 SNTAGT. Germline trimming cut 6 bases from V and 1 base from J; bases unmatched to any gene: 4. CDR3 DNA: TGTGCCAGCAGCGCCGGGACAGGGGGCACAGATACGCAGTATTTT. It specifies CASSAGTGGTDTQYF.

The chain joins TRBV5-1 to TRBJ1-1; D not resolved. This CDR3 has 13 amino acids. V gave up 4 bases and J gave up 0 bases, with 7 bases separating them. The germline V gene has CDR1 SGHRS and CDR2 YFSETQ. The CDR3 here is CASSEGVNTEAFF. CDR3 DNA: TGCGCCAGCAGCGAGGGAGTGAACACTGAAGCTTTCTTT.

This chain links TRBV18 with TRBJ2-1, with 8 bases that match TRBD1. CDR1 and CDR2 from the germline V gene are KGHSH and LQKENI. Losses at the gene ends were 3 bases for V and 9 bases for J; bases not matched to a gene: 4. The CDR3 sequence is 13 residues long. CDR3 in amino acids: CASSPGQAIEQFF. The CDR3 DNA is TGTGCCAGCTCACCGGGACAGGCCATTGAGCAGTTCTTC.

This chain joins TRBV14 and TRBJ2-1, with 9 bases aligning to TRBD2. The CDR3 extends over 15 amino acids. V shed 6 bases and J 0 bases; nucleotides not matched to a gene: 3. CDR1 is SGHDN, CDR2 FVKESK, per germline. This CDR3 reads CASSTRGGSYNEQFF. The CDR3 bases are TGTGCCAGCAGTACGCGGGGGGGCTCCTACAATGAGCAGTTCTTC.

The chain joins TRBV11-2 to TRBJ2-6; D uncertain. Trimming left V 3 bases short and J 1 base short, with 13 bases between. This CDR3 is built from 17 residues. Per the germline V gene, CDR1 is SGHAT and CDR2 is FQNNGV. The chain's CDR3 is CASSFGSPGSGANVLTF. The CDR3 DNA reads TGTGCCAGCAGCTTCGGCTCCCCGGGTTCTGGGGCCAACGTCCTGACTTTC.

This clone was observed a few times. V and J are TRBV6-6 and TRBJ1-2; a possible D gene is TRBD1 (6 bases). The V gene lost 3 bases and the J gene lost 5 bases, with 16 bases spanning the gap. This CDR3 is 15 amino acids long. CDR1 and CDR2 (germline): MNHNY, SVGAGI (reference sequence). The CDR3 loop is CASSYSDSVRYGYTF. DNA for the CDR3: TGTGCCAGCAGTTATTCGGACAGCGTGAGATATGGCTACACCTTC.

The chain carries TRBV11-2 and TRBJ2-2; TRBD1 might be the D (7 bases). Germline CDR1 and CDR2: SGHAT and FQNNGV. The CDR3 covers 15 residues. V was trimmed by 4 bases and J by 4 bases, leaving 13 bases between them. This chain's CDR3 is CASSSQQGGTGELFF. In DNA form, the CDR3 reads TGTGCCAGCAGCTCTCAGCAGGGGGGCACCGGGGAGCTGTTTTTT.

V gene TRBV10-3 combines with J gene TRBJ1-3; D not resolved. Trimming stripped 0 bases from V and 0 bases from J, with 9 bases between. There are 16 residues in the CDR3. Germline CDR1 and CDR2: ENHRY and SYGVKD. CDR3 amino acids: CAISESAGSSGNTIYF. The CDR3 DNA sequence: TGTGCCATCAGTGAGTCGGCGGGAAGCTCTGGAAACACCATATATTTT.

CDR3 sequence reads: CASSARGFSGNQPQHF. Here the CDR3 DNA reads TGTGCCAGTAGTGCCAGGGGTTTTAGTGGCAATCAGCCCCAGCATTTT. The rearrangement joins TRBV19 to TRBJ1-5; a possible D gene is TRBD1 (6 bases). The V gene's germline CDR1 is LNHDA and CDR2 SQIVND (reference sequence). The CDR3 runs to 16 residues. V was pared by 5 bases and J by 2 bases, with 16 bases between.

This sequence joins TRBV5-1 and TRBJ1-4; TRBD1 matches 8 bases. The CDR3 runs 16 residues. Trimming removed 0 bases from V and 4 bases from J; junction bases left unmatched: 5. The germline V gene has CDR1 SGHRS and CDR2 YFSETQ. In DNA, the CDR3 is TGCGCCAGCAGCTTGGGTTACAGGGGGAGTAATGAAAAACTGTTTTTT. Encoded protein: CASSLGYRGSNEKLFF. Complete variable domain (other parts from reference TRBV5-1 and TRBJ1-4): KAGVTQTPRYLIKTRGQQVTLSCSPISGHRSVSWYQQTPGQGLQFLFEYFSETQRNKGNFPGRFSGRQFSNSRSEMNVSTLELGDSALYLCASSLGYRGSNEKLFFGSGTQLSVL.

The J gene is TRBJ2-2, the V gene TRBV18, with D tentatively TRBD1 (5 bases). CDR1 and CDR2 (germline): KGHSH, LQKENI. Trimming stripped 1 base from V and 4 bases from J, with 10 bases between. CDR3 length: 15 amino acids. The CDR3 loop is CASSPQVQGTGELFF. The CDR3 DNA reads as TGTGCCAGCTCACCACAAGTCCAGGGCACCGGGGAGCTGTTTTTT.

The genes are TRBV7-9 and TRBJ2-5; D remains ambiguous. Germline assignment: CDR1 SEHNR and CDR2 FQNEAQ (reference sequence). CDR3 size: 16 residues. V lost 2 bases, J lost 2 bases, and 15 bases lay in between. The CDR3 coding sequence is TGTGCCAGCAGCTTAACGAATTCAGGTCCTCAAGAGACCCAGTACTTC. This translates into CASSLTNSGPQETQYF.

The chain combines TRBV7-2 with TRBJ2-3, with D unclear. This CDR3 has 12 residues. Trimming removed 4 bases at V and 5 bases at J, with 7 bases between. Germline CDR1 and CDR2: SGHTA and FQGNSA. This CDR3 reads CASSSSRDTQYF. CDR3 DNA: TGTGCCAGCAGCTCCTCGAGAGATACGCAGTATTTT.

The V and J genes are TRBV6-2 or TRBV6-3 and TRBJ1-1, with D tentatively TRBD1 (6 bases). Germline loops: CDR1 MNHEY, CDR2 SVGEGT. The CDR3 is 14 residues long. V was cut by 4 bases and J by 4 bases, with 13 bases left in between. The CDR3 DNA is TGTGCCAGCAGTTGGGCAGGGGTGAGCACTGAAGCTTTCTTT. Translated, it gives CASSWAGVSTEAFF.

This clone was observed a handful of times. The chain recombines TRBV11-2 with TRBJ1-4; D gene uncertain. The CDR3 length is 14 residues. CDR1 and CDR2 from the germline V gene are SGHAT and FQNNGV. Trimming removed 2 bases from V and 0 bases from J, with 4 bases in between. CDR3 coding DNA: TGTGCCAGCAGCTTAACAGCAACTAATGAAAAACTGTTTTTT. It yields the protein CASSLTATNEKLFF.

The chain has TRBV15 and TRBJ1-3; D possibly corresponds to TRBD1 (5 bases). CDR3 length equals 15 residues. V gave up 9 bases and J gave up 2 bases, with 17 bases separating them. Per germline, CDR1 LNHNV and CDR2 YYDKDF (reference sequence). DNA of the CDR3: TGTGCCACGCGGACTAGTGGGGGTGCTGGAAACACCATATATTTT. Translated: CATRTSGGAGNTIYF.